The present entry profiles one TCR beta chain with its context. These data come from a study of blood T cell repertoires in COVID-19. Across the study: Donors in the United States, Italy and Spain gave samples during acute or convalescent COVID-19. Nucleic acid was either cDNA or gDNA, and it came from T cells, B-cell-depleted T cells, or PBMCs.

As processed by the authors: The assay estimated nucleated cells by amplifying reference gene primers. Data came from immunoSEQ multiplex PCR; TCRdb stores just in-frame clones and leaves some out. D and trimming come from the DNA, and the V and J calls and clone size come from that table. This sample has just over 300,000 clones, with 87% found just once. V was pared by 4 bases and J by 7 bases, with 8 bases of the junction left unmatched. The V gene's germline CDR1 is MNHNY and CDR2 SVGAGI (reference sequence). The CDR3 is 15 residues long. This sequence joins TRBV6-6 and TRBJ2-1, with 9 bases that match TRBD2. Sequencing was carried out using peripheral blood. The sequence came from a man aged 18 to 29 with active or convalescent COVID-19. The CDR3 DNA is TGTGCCAGCAGTTTAACCGGGACTAGCAGGAATGAGCAGTTCTTC. Residues: CASSLTGTSRNEQFF.